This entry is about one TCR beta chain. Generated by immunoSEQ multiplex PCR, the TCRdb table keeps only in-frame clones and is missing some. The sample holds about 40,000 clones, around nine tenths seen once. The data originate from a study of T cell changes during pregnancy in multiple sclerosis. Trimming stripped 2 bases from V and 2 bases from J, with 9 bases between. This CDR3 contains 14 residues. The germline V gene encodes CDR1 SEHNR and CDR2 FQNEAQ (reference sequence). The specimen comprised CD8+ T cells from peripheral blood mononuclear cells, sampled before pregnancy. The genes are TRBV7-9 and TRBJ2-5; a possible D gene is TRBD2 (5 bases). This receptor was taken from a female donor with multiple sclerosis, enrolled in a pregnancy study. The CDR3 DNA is TGTGCCAGCAGCTTATTGACTATTCAAGAGACCCAGTACTTC. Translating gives CASSLLTIQETQYF.